This T cell receptor beta chain was identified during a study of metastatic and nonmetastatic thyroid tumors (dated by TCRdb to 2020 to 2022). The study in broad terms: Repertoires were compared across peripheral blood and tumor or nodule tissue samples from malignant and benign thyroid patients. The paper as a whole reports these results and caveats: In both blood and tumor samples, TCR beta diversity was reported to be significantly higher in malignant tumors than in benign nodules.

Reading from cysteine to phenylalanine, the CDR3 counts 14 amino acids. Solely the CDR3 DNA is kept, with 42 bases framed from the first base. V is clipped by 5 bases and J by 14 bases, and the sequence between their germline boundaries is 19 bases long. As encoded in the germline V gene, CDR1 is KGHSH while CDR2 is LQKENI. No treatment had been received by any patient before thyroid surgery. The study retrospectively analysed patient clinical samples collected from about 2012 to 2018 using T-cell receptor beta sequencing. With regard to this clone: The clone's antigen remains unknown. No qualities accompany the bases; no much larger clone lies one base away.

The library was built by means of PCR. TCRdb records Illumina HiSeq 4000 as the sequencer. High-throughput sequencing was used to profile the TCR beta-chain CDR3 region of every patient. The study's processing was this. Drawing on CDR3 differences between clinicopathological groups, the researchers built a classifier meant to tell apart patients with distant-metastatic papillary thyroid cancer. The Shannon index was used to measure repertoire diversity, and the Morisita-Horn index was used to measure how similar tumor and blood repertoires were. The public reads were reprocessed in TCRdb via fastp at Q25 and MiXCR, keeping in-frame beta chains. The V and J calls and clone size come from TCRdb's table, not from the authors' own analysis. The sample data list 40,000 or so clones, and about 45% of these were observed just once. 24% of the sample comes from the top ten.

The sequence derives from a male donor with papillary thyroid cancer or a benign thyroid nodule (not recorded which). Some clones in this sample may be carry-over from other donors' samples. Material: tumor tissue. Here the chain combines TRBV18 and TRBJ1-6, with TRBD1 tentatively as D gene (6 bases match). The CDR3 in this case is CASSGNGWDKTLHF. The DNA sequence reads TGTGCCAGCTCAGGGAATGGATGGGACAAAACCCTCCACTTT. The full variable domain, completed from the reference TRBV18 and TRBJ1-6 proteins outside the CDR3, reads NAGVMQNPRHLVRRRGQEARLRCSPMKGHSHVYWYRQLPEEGLKFMVYLQKENIIDESGMPKERFSAEFPKEGPSILRIQQVVRGDSAAYFCASSGNGWDKTLHFGNGTRLTVT.